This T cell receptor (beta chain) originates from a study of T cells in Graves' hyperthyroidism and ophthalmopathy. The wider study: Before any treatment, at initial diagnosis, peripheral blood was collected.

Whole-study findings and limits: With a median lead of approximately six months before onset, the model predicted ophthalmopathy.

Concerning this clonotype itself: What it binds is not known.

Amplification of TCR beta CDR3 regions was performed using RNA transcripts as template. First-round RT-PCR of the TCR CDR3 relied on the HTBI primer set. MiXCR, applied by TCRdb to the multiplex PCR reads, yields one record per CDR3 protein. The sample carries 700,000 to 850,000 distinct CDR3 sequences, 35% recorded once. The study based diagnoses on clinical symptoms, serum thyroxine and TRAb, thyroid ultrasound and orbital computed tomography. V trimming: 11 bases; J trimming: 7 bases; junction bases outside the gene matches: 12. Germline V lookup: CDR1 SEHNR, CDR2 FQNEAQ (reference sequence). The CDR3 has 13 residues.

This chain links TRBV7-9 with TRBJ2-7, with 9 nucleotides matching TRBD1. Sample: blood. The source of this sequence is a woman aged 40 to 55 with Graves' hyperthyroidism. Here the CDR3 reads CAHGGQGFLEQYF. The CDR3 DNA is TGTGCCCATGGGGGACAGGGTTTTTTAGAGCAGTACTTC.